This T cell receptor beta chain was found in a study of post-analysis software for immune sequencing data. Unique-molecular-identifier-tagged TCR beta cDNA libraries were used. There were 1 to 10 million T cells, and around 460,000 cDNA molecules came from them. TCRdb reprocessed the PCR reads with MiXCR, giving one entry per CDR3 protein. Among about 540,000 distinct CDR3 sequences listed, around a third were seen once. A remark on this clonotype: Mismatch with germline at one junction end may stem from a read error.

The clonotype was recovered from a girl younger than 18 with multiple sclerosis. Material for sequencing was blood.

CDR3 nucleotide sequence: TGCAGCGTTGAAACTCAGGGTTGGAATGAGCGGTTCTTC. Its translation: CSVETQGWNERFF. The V gene is TRBV29-1, the J gene TRBJ2-1; D possibly corresponds to TRBD1 (5 bases). The CDR3 runs to 13 residues. The germline V gene encodes CDR1 SQVTM and CDR2 ANQGSEA.